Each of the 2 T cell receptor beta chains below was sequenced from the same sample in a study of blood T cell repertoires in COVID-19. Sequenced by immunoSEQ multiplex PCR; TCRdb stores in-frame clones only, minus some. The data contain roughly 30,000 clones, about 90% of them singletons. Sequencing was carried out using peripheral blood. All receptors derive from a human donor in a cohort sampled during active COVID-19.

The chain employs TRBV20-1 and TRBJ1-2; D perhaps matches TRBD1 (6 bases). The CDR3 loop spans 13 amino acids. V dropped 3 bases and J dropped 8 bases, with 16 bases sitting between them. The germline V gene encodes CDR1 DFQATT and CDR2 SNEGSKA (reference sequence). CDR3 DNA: TGCAGTGCTAGTCCATTGGGGGCGTTGGGCTACACCTTC. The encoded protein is CSASPLGALGYTF.

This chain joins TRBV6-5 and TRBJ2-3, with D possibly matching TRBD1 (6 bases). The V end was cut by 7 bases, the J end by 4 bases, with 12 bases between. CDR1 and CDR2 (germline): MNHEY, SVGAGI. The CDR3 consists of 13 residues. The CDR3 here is CASNRVGADTQYF. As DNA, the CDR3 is TGTGCCAGCAACAGGGTGGGCGCAGATACGCAGTATTTT.